The text below deals with one T cell receptor (beta chain). From about 19-30 mg of unsorted bulk tissue, DNA and RNA were co-extracted together. This sample was included in a study of tumor-infiltrating lymphocytes in primary liver carcinoma. The CDR3 has 18 residues. CDR1 is LGHNA, CDR2 YNFKEQ, per germline. With 500 to 650 ng total RNA as template and a constant-region primer, TCR beta cDNA was made. It was through three nested multiplex PCR rounds of slightly modified ARM-PCR that TCR beta libraries arose. The first two PCR rounds used TRBV1-TRBV30 primers with a Cbeta primer, around 10 cycles each. Each CDR3 protein gets one entry after TCRdb re-called the multiplex PCR reads with MiXCR. The table lists 55,000 to 65,000 distinct CDR3 sequences, less than 85% of them singletons.

The rearrangement uses TRBV4-2 and TRBJ2-3, with D possibly matching TRBD2 (5 bases). This clonotype was sampled from a man aged 35 to 55 with primary liver carcinoma and hepatitis B virus infection. The sequencing input was liver tumor tissue from sampling region 2. The subset was: tumor region T2, inferior pole. CDR3 loop: CTTSQVALLVGATDTQYF. The CDR3 bases are TGTACCACCAGCCAAGTGGCGCTTCTAGTGGGAGCGACAGATACGCAGTATTTT.